The T cell receptor beta chain under discussion was sequenced for a study of identical twins. TCRdb used MiXCR to reprocess the 5' RACE reads, holding one entry per CDR3 protein. The repertoire holds about 890,000 distinct CDR3 sequences, with approximately 13% as singletons. Whole-study findings and limits: Twins showed weaker excess sharing in their beta out-of-frame sequences. Donors were not followed over many years; analysis was cross-sectional.

This CDR3 contains 15 residues. The V and J ends lost 6 bases and 3 bases, in that order; junction bases with no gene match: 6. Per germline, CDR1 DFQATT and CDR2 SNEGSKA (reference sequence). Comments on this clonotype: No antigen is known for it.

Another study also made use of these data, one on yellow fever vaccine responses in identical twins.

The chain has TRBV20-1 and TRBJ2-1; 12 bases are shared with TRBD2. The sequencing sample was made of PBMCs. The source of this sequence is a woman between 18 and 30 years old in good health. CDR3 residues: CSAPTSGSYYNEQFF. The CDR3 DNA is TGCAGTGCGCCGACTAGCGGGAGTTACTACAATGAGCAGTTCTTC.